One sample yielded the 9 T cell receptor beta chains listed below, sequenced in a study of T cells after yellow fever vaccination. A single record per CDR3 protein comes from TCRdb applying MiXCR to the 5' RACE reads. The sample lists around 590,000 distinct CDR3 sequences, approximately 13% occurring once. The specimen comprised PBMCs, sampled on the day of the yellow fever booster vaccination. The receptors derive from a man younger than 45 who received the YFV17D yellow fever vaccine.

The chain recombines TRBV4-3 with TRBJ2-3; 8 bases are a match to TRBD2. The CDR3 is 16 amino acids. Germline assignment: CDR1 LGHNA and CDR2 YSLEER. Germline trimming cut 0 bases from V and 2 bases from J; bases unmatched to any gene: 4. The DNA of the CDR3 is TGCGCCAGCAGCCAAGATGCGGGGGGTTCCACAGATACGCAGTATTTT. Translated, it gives CASSQDAGGSTDTQYF.

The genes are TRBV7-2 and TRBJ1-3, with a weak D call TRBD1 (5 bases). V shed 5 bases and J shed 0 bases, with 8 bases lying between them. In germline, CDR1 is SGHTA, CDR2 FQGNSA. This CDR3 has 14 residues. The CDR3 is CASSIGASGNTIYF. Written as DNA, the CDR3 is TGTGCCAGCAGCATAGGGGCCTCTGGAAACACCATATATTTT.

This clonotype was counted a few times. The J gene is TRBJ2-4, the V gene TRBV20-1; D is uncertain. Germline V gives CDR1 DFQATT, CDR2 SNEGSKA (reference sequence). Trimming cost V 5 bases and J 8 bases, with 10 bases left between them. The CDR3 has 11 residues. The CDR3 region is CSAYGGDIQYF. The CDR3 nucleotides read TGCAGTGCTTATGGTGGAGACATTCAGTACTTC.

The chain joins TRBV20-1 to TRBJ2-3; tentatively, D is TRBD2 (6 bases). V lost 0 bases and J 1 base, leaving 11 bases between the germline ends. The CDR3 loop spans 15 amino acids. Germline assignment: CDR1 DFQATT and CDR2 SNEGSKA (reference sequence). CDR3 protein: CSARESSARTDTQYF. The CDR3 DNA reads TGCAGTGCTAGAGAGTCTAGCGCACGCACAGATACGCAGTATTTT.

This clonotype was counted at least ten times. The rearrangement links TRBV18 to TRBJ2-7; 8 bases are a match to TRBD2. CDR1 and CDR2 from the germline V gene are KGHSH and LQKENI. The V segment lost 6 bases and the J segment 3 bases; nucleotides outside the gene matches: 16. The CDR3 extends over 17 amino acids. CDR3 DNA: TGTGCCAGCTCCACCACCACTAGCGGCGATGGGTTCTACGAGCAGTACTTC. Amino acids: CASSTTTSGDGFYEQYF.

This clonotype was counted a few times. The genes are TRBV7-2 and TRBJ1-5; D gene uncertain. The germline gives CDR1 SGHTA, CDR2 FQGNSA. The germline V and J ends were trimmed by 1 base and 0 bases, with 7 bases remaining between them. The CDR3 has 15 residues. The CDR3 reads CASSLVFGSNQPQHF. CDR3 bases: TGTGCCAGCAGCTTAGTATTCGGTAGCAATCAGCCCCAGCATTTT.

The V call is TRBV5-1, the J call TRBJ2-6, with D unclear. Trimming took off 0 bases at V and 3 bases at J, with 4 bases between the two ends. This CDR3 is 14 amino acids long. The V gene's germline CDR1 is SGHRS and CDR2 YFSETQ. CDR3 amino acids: CASSLERGANVLTF. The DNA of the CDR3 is TGCGCCAGCAGCTTGGAACGTGGGGCCAACGTCCTGACTTTC.

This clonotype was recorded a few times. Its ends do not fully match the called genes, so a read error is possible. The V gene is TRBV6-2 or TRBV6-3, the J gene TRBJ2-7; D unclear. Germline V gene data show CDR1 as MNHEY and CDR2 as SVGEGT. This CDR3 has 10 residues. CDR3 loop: CASSMDTTFF. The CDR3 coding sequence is TGTGCCAGCAGTATGGATACCACTTTTTTC.

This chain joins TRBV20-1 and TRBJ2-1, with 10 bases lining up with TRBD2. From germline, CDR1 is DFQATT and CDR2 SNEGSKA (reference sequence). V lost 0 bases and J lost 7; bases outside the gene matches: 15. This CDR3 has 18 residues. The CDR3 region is CSARDLLLAGAVGNEQFF. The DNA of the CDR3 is TGCAGTGCTAGAGATCTTTTGCTAGCGGGAGCAGTTGGGAATGAGCAGTTCTTC.